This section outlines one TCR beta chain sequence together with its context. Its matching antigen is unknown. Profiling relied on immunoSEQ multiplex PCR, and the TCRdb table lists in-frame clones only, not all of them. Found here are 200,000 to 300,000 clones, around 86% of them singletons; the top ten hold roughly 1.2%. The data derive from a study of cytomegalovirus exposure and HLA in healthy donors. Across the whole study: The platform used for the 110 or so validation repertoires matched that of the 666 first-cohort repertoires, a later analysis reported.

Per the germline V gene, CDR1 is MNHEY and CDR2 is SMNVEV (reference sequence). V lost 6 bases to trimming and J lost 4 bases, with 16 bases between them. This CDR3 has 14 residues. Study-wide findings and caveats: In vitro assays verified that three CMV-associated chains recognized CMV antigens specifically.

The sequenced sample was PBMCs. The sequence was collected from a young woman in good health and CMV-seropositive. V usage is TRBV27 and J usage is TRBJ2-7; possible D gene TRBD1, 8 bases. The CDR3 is CASSLDRGGYEQYF. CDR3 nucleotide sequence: TGTGCCAGCAGCTTAGACAGGGGAGGGTACGAGCAGTACTTC.